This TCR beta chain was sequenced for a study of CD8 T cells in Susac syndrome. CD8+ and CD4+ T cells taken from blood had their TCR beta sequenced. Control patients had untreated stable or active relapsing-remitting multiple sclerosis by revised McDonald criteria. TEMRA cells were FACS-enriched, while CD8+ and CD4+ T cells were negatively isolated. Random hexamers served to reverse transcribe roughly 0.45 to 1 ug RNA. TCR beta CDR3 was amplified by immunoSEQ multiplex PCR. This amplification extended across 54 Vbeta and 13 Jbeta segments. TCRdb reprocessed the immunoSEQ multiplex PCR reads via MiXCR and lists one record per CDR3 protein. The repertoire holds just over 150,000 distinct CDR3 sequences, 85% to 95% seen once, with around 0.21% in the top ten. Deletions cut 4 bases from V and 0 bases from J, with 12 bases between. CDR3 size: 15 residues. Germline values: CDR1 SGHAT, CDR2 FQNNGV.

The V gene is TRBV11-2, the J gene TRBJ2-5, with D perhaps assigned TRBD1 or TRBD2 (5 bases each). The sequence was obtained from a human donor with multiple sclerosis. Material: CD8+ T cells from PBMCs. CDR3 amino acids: CASSSLPGHQETQYF. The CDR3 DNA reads TGTGCCAGCAGCTCACTGCCGGGACACCAAGAGACCCAGTACTTC.